A single sample is the source of the 7 T cell receptor beta chains below, sequenced in a study of chemoradiotherapy in HPV16-positive cancers. Profiled with immunoSEQ multiplex PCR; TCRdb holds only in-frame clones, not every one. The data contain fewer than 3,000 clones, around nine tenths of them singletons. This specimen was tumor tissue, taken from a patient who underwent chemoradiotherapy. These receptors all stem from a human donor with HPV-associated anogenital cancer.

J is TRBJ1-5 and V is TRBV19, with D maybe TRBD1 (6 bases). Germline assignment: CDR1 LNHDA and CDR2 SQIVND (reference sequence). V gave up 5 bases and J gave up 4 bases, with 18 bases separating them. This CDR3 has 16 amino acids. In DNA form, the CDR3 reads TGTGCCAGTAGTCCTCATCCGGGACATACTAATCAGCCCCAGCATTTT. This gives the protein CASSPHPGHTNQPQHF. Full variable domain (missing parts from reference TRBV19 and TRBJ1-5): DGGITQSPKYLFRKEGQNVTLSCEQNLNHDAMYWYRQDPGQGLRLIYYSQIVNDFQKGDIAEGYSVSREKKESFPLTVTSAQKNPTAFYLCASSPHPGHTNQPQHFGDGTRLSIL.

As DNA, the CDR3 is TGTGCCAGCAGTTCCAGCGGGAGTGGGGCCAAAAACATTCAGTACTTC. Its protein product is CASSSSGSGAKNIQYF. The chain couples TRBV28 to TRBJ2-4; 8 bases align to TRBD2. J was trimmed by 1 base and V by 4 bases; bases with no gene match: 6. The germline V gene has CDR1 MDHEN and CDR2 SYDVKM. This CDR3 comprises 16 residues.

The chain employs TRBV6-5 and TRBJ2-1, with 7 bases lining up with TRBD1. CDR1 is MNHEY, CDR2 SVGAGI, per germline. With 7 bases clipped from V and 4 bases from J, the junction kept 4 bases outside the gene matches. The CDR3 loop spans 13 amino acids. The CDR3 spells CASKQTGYNEQFF. For the CDR3, the DNA is TGTGCCAGCAAGCAGACAGGGTACAATGAGCAGTTCTTC.

The chain links TRBV2 to TRBJ2-5; 10 bases map to TRBD2. The CDR3 has 16 residues. Unmatched junction bases numbered 7, after V lost 4 bases and J lost 2 bases. CDR1 is SNHLY and CDR2 is FYNNEI in the germline V gene. The CDR3 region is CASSVGVSGRQETQYF. CDR3 in DNA: TGTGCCAGCAGTGTTGGAGTTAGCGGGAGGCAAGAGACCCAGTACTTC. Full variable domain (missing parts from reference TRBV2 and TRBJ2-5): EPEVTQTPSHQVTQMGQEVILRCVPISNHLYFYWYRQILGQKVEFLVSFYNNEISEKSEIFDDQFSVERPDGSNFTLKIRSTKLEDSAMYFCASSVGVSGRQETQYFGPGTRLLVL.

The V gene is TRBV9, the J gene TRBJ2-7; D is tentatively TRBD1 or TRBD2 (5 bases each). V was cut by 0 bases and J by 3 bases, with 13 bases left in between. The CDR3 extends over 15 amino acids. CDR1 SGDLS and CDR2 YYNGEE come from the germline V gene. This CDR3 reads CASSVDVGPNYEQYF. The CDR3 region has the DNA TGTGCCAGCAGCGTAGATGTGGGACCTAACTACGAGCAGTACTTC. Full variable domain (missing parts from reference TRBV9 and TRBJ2-7): DSGVTQTPKHLITATGQRVTLRCSPRSGDLSVYWYQQSLDQGLQFLIQYYNGEERAKGNILERFSAQQFPDLHSELNLSSLELGDSALYFCASSVDVGPNYEQYFGPGTRLTVT.

The gene calls are TRBV25-1 and TRBJ2-7; D call uncertain. CDR3 length: 11 residues. Per the germline V gene, CDR1 is MGHDK and CDR2 is SYGVNS. Trimming shortened V by 8 bases and J by 4 bases, and 9 bases separated the two germline ends. The CDR3 DNA is TGTGCCAGCTCCTCCACTTACGAGCAGTACTTC. Its translation: CASSSTYEQYF.

The rearrangement joins TRBV20-1 to TRBJ1-1; D not certain. The V gene's germline CDR1 is DFQATT and CDR2 SNEGSKA (reference sequence). The length of the CDR3 is 10 residues. Trimming took 6 bases from V and 8 from J, leaving 10 bases between them. DNA for the CDR3: TGCAGTGCCACATTTTGGGAAGCTTTCTTT. Translation gives CSATFWEAFF.